The T cell receptor (beta chain) under discussion was sequenced for a study of post-analysis software for immune sequencing data (dated by TCRdb to between 2014 and 2017). Regarding the complete study: Relapsing-remitting, secondary progressive and progressive-relapsing multiple sclerosis were recorded as disease courses, and subtype annotation was lacking for some patients. The patient repertoires were compared against approximately ten previously published healthy control repertoires obtained from donors aged roughly 6 to 25 years. A subset of samples was prepared in parallel using single-end sample barcoding, then pooled and co-amplified after Illumina adapter ligation.

What the authors observed across the whole study: Compared with controls, multiple sclerosis patients had significantly lower normalized Chao1 diversity, a finding suggesting substantial peripheral T-cell clonal expansion. Direct clustering with F measure revealed strong co-clustering of samples prepared in the same batch, which led to a batch-effect correction. About 5 TRBV segments, including TRBV5-6, TRBV5-1 and TRBV20-1, were significantly more frequent in patients than controls. The multiple sclerosis patient group was slightly younger than the control group.

Libraries were constructed by PCR. The data were produced on an Illumina HiSeq 2500. To reduce PCR and sequencing biases, unique molecular identifiers were built into the TCR beta cDNA libraries. Every 1 to 10 million input T cells yielded approximately 500,000 cDNA molecules, meaning each molecule approximated one T cell. Patient libraries were prepared and sequenced with the same protocol used for the earlier healthy control dataset. Within a given batch, samples were prepared together, multiplexed and sequenced on the same HiSeq lane. In the authors' own workflow: Raw barcoded reads were processed with MIGEC, and single-read molecular identifier groups were discarded before consensus assembly and CDR3 extraction. VDJtools was used for post-analysis of the clonotype tables, with diversity normalized by down-sampling every dataset to the smallest sample size. Repertoire overlap clustering matched CDR3 amino acid but not nucleotide sequences to correct batch-related cross-sample contamination. Through fastp at Q25 and MiXCR, TCRdb rebuilt clones from the public reads, retaining in-frame beta chains. Entries that share a CDR3 protein sequence are merged under the most common genes and DNA. TCRdb's processing, not the authors' own work, is the source of the V and J calls. This sample holds almost 700,000 distinct CDR3 sequences; 55% to 60% were observed only once. The ten top clones hold 11% of the sample.

Comments on this clonotype: Its antigen is currently not known. Per-base qualities were not stored, and no clone one base away is much larger.

The germline V gene sets CDR1 to SGHTA and CDR2 to FQGNSA. Ends trimmed: V by 2 bases, J by 7 bases; bases unmatched to a gene: 14. The CDR3 runs 18 residues from the cysteine to the phenylalanine. The DNA shown is the 54-base CDR3, in frame from base 1. To demonstrate the VDJtools post-analysis software, the study profiled TCR beta repertoires from the peripheral blood of about 13 young patients with multiple sclerosis. The multiple sclerosis patients were children and adolescents between roughly 6 and 15 years of age. Sequenced sample: blood. The receptor comes from a girl aged 2 to 9 with multiple sclerosis. The V and J genes are TRBV7-2 and TRBJ2-1, with 10 middle bases fitting TRBD2. The DNA sequence follows: TGTGCCAGCAGCTTAAGGGTCGGGCTAGCGGGAGTTGGGAATGAGCAGTTCTTC. It codes for CASSLRVGLAGVGNEQFF.